This TCR beta chain originates from a study of blood T cells in healthy people across ages. V lost 2 bases to trimming and J lost 11 bases, with 15 bases between them. The CDR3 is 13 amino acids. In germline, CDR1 is MNHNY, CDR2 SVGAGI (reference sequence). This clonotype has a handful of counts. Primers used in a second PCR of roughly 6 to 12 cycles were a sample-barcoded 5' primer and a J-beta primer mix. TCRdb processed the 5' RACE reads anew with MiXCR; each CDR3 protein has one entry. The table records 1,500,000 or so distinct CDR3 sequences, around 59% of them present only once. This receptor was identified in a man younger than 30 in good health. The sequencing input was blood. The genes are TRBV6-6 and TRBJ2-5; either TRBD1 or TRBD2 may supply D (6 bases each). DNA for the CDR3: TGTGCCAGCAGTTACGGGGGCAGGGAGGAGCAGTACTTC. This encodes CASSYGGREEQYF.